This T cell receptor (beta chain) was recovered during a study of CXCR3-negative and CXCR3-positive naive CD8 T cells. General study results and limits: The naive subsets expressed comparable surface CD5, and the authors inferred TCR strength from TRB CDR3 properties. Naive subsets were similarly diverse, while memory CD8+ repertoires were much less diverse.

This CDR3 spans 13 amino acids. Germline lookup yields CDR1 DFQATT and CDR2 SNEGSKA (reference sequence). Note on this clonotype: What it binds is not known.

5' RACE that incorporated UMI labels was used to prepare the TRB cDNA libraries. For each CDR3 protein, TCRdb gives one entry from its re-call of the 5' RACE reads, without DNA. The repertoire table contains some 22,000 distinct CDR3 sequences. The genes are TRBV20-1 and TRBJ1-6. The TCR was taken from a human donor in good health. Some clones in this sample may be carry-over from other donors' samples. Material for sequencing was naive CXCR3- CD8+ T cells from blood. As to subset: CD45RO-CCR7+CD27+CD95- naive CD8+ T cells lacking CXCR3 (TNR3-). The CDR3 here is CSARGKEYSPLHF.